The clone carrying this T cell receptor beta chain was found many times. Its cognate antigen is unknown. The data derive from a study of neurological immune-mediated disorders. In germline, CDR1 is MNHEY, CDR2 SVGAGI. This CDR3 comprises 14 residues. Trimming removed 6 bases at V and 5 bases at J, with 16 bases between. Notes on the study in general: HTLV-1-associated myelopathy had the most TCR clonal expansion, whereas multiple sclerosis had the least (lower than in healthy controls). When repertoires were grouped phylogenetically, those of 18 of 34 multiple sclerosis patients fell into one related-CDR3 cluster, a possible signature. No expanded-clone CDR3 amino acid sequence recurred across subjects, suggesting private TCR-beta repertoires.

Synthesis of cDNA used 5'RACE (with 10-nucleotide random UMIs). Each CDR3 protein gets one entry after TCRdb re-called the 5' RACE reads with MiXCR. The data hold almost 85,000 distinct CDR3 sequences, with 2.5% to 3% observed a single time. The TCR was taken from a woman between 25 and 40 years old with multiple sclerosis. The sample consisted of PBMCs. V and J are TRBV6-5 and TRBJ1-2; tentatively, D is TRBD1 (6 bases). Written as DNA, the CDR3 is TGTGCCAGCAGGAGGATGGGGGCGGGGTATGGCTACACCTTC. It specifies CASRRMGAGYGYTF.